One sample yielded the 18 T cell receptor beta chains listed below, sequenced in a study of shared T cell receptors in the human thymus. TCRdb keeps only in-frame clones here, not all; method: immunoSEQ multiplex PCR. Of approximately 490,000 clones in the sample, 75% to 80% were seen once. The sample also formed part of further work on human thymus T cells.

The sequenced sample was thymocytes. The source is a boy younger than two with a congenital heart defect.

This clone has just a few counts. The gene calls are TRBV5-4 and TRBJ2-1, with D maybe TRBD2 (6 bases). The length of the CDR3 is 16 residues. The germline V gene encodes CDR1 SGHNT and CDR2 YYREEE (reference sequence). V lost 0 bases to trimming and J lost 2 bases, with 12 bases between them. The CDR3 spells CASSLASGETYNEQFF. In DNA, the CDR3 is TGTGCCAGCAGCTTGGCCTCGGGAGAGACCTACAATGAGCAGTTCTTC.

The chain combines TRBV14 with TRBJ2-3, with 9 bases identical to TRBD2. The germline V gene encodes CDR1 SGHDN and CDR2 FVKESK. V shed 4 bases and J 6 bases; nucleotides not matched to a gene: 5. The CDR3 runs to 14 residues. CDR3 residues: CASSRTSVRDTQYF. The CDR3 nucleotides read TGTGCCAGCAGCCGGACTAGCGTGCGGGATACGCAGTATTTT.

The V and J genes are TRBV6-5 and TRBJ2-7; no definite D call. The CDR3 is 12 amino acids. The germline V gene has CDR1 MNHEY and CDR2 SVGAGI. V gave up 5 bases and J gave up 2 bases, with 7 bases separating them. For the CDR3, the DNA is TGTGCCAGCAGTCCTGGCCCCTACGAGCAGTACTTC. Its translation: CASSPGPYEQYF.

V is TRBV11-3 and J is TRBJ2-3, with 8 bases matching TRBD1. The CDR3 is 14 amino acids. Germline V lookup: CDR1 SGHNT, CDR2 YENEEA. With V trimmed by 5 bases and J by 8 bases, 9 bases remained unmatched. CDR3: CASSTGQGLRTQYF. The CDR3 coding sequence is TGTGCCAGCAGCACAGGACAGGGTCTTCGTACGCAGTATTTT. Drawing the rest from reference TRBV11-3 and TRBJ2-3, the complete variable domain is EAGVVQSPRYKIIEKKQPVAFWCNPISGHNTLYWYLQNLGQGPELLIRYENEEAVDDSQLPKDRFSAERLKGVDSTLKIQPAELGDSAVYLCASSTGQGLRTQYFGPGTRLTVL.

This sequence joins TRBV5-8 and TRBJ1-4, with D perhaps matching TRBD1 (5 bases). CDR3 length equals 13 residues. Germline-derived CDR1 and CDR2 are SGHTS and YDEGEE. V shed 2 bases and J shed 5 bases, with 7 bases lying between them. CDR3 nucleotide sequence: TGTGCCAGCAGCTTTAGGGGAAATGAAAAACTGTTTTTT. Its protein product is CASSFRGNEKLFF.

The V call is TRBV30, the J call TRBJ2-3, with 8 bases matching TRBD2. The germline CDR1 and CDR2 sequences are GTSNPN and SVGIG (reference sequence). This CDR3 is 15 amino acids long. Losses at the gene ends were 8 bases for V and 4 bases for J; bases not matched to a gene: 14. The CDR3: CAGNLWREESDTQYF. DNA for the CDR3: TGTGCCGGAAACCTTTGGCGGGAGGAGTCAGATACGCAGTATTTT.

This clone was counted only a few times. CDR3 sequence reads: CASSGRLAGLAYNEQFF. CDR3 coding DNA: TGTGCCAGCAGCGGAAGACTAGCGGGATTGGCCTACAATGAGCAGTTCTTC. V gene TRBV2 combines with J gene TRBJ2-1, with 11 nucleotides matching TRBD2. J lost 2 bases, V lost 6 bases, and 9 bases had no gene match. CDR1 and CDR2 (germline): SNHLY, FYNNEI. The CDR3 has 17 residues.

In DNA, the CDR3 is TGTGCCGACTCTTTTCCGGGACTAGCGGGCACAGAAGAGACCCAGTACTTC. This gives the protein CADSFPGLAGTEETQYF. The chain recombines TRBV7-2 with TRBJ2-5, with TRBD2 identical over 12 bases. From germline, CDR1 is SGHTA and CDR2 FQGNSA. This CDR3 region has 17 residues. After removal of 11 bases from V and 3 bases from J, the junction contained 16 bases not matched to a gene.

The chain employs TRBV30 and TRBJ2-5; D not resolved. Deletions cut 5 bases from V and 5 bases from J, with 6 bases between. Germline V CDR1 and CDR2: GTSNPN, SVGIG (reference sequence). CDR3 length: 10 residues. This chain's CDR3 is CAWLSETQYF. CDR3 DNA sequence: TGTGCCTGGCTAAGTGAGACCCAGTACTTC.

Remarks on this clone: At one end the junction does not follow the germline gene, possibly because of a read error. The chain recombines TRBV30 with TRBJ1-2; weak D call: TRBD1 (6 bases). Germline V lookup: CDR1 GTSNPN, CDR2 SVGIG (reference sequence). This CDR3 has 12 amino acids. In nucleotides, the CDR3 is TGTGCCTGGAGTGTACGGGGGGCCGAGACTTTCTTC. Its translation is CAWSVRGAETFF.

This clone was seen a handful of times. V is TRBV4-3 and J is TRBJ1-2; D may be TRBD1 (6 bases). This CDR3 is built from 17 residues. CDR1 and CDR2 (germline): LGHNA, YSLEER. Trimming removed 1 base from V and 4 bases from J, with 19 bases in between. CDR3 loop: CASSQAYRARGGYGYTF. CDR3 bases: TGCGCCAGCAGCCAAGCCTACAGGGCGAGGGGTGGCTATGGCTACACCTTC.

The chain recombines TRBV30 with TRBJ2-3; 9 bases fit TRBD2. The germline V gene has CDR1 GTSNPN and CDR2 SVGIG (reference sequence). The CDR3 is 14 amino acids. V trimming: 0 bases; J trimming: 3 bases; junction bases outside the gene matches: 1. The CDR3 reads CAWSVLAGTDTQYF. In DNA form, the CDR3 reads TGTGCCTGGAGTGTCCTAGCGGGAACAGATACGCAGTATTTT. Using reference TRBV30 and TRBJ2-3 for the parts outside the CDR3, the full variable domain is SQTIHQWPATLVQPVGSPLSLECTVEGTSNPNLYWYRQAAGRGLQLLFYSVGIGQISSEVPQNLSASRPQDRQFILSSKKLLLSDSGFYLCAWSVLAGTDTQYFGPGTRLTVL.

A few counts support this clone. The chain couples TRBV2 to TRBJ2-3; 7 bases match TRBD2. Germline V lookup: CDR1 SNHLY, CDR2 FYNNEI. V lost 4 bases to trimming and J lost 5 bases; unmatched junction nucleotides: 6. This CDR3 region has 14 residues. The DNA of the CDR3 is TGTGCCAGCAGTGGGCGGGAGAATAGAGATACGCAGTATTTT. The encoded protein is CASSGRENRDTQYF.

The genes are TRBV7-9 and TRBJ2-3; 7 bases are a match to TRBD2. The CDR3 is 14 residues long. Germline trimming cut 3 bases from V and 3 bases from J; bases unmatched to any gene: 3. Germline lookup yields CDR1 SEHNR and CDR2 FQNEAQ (reference sequence). CDR3 sequence: CASSLIGGTDTQYF. The CDR3 DNA is TGTGCCAGCAGCTTGATCGGGGGGACAGATACGCAGTATTTT.

The chain has TRBV20-1 and TRBJ2-7, with D hard to call. CDR3 length: 10 amino acids. Germline assignment: CDR1 DFQATT and CDR2 SNEGSKA (reference sequence). The DNA for the CDR3 is TGCGGTCCGACCTGGAGCGAGCAGTACTTC. Its protein product is CGPTWSEQYF.

V usage is TRBV9 and J usage is TRBJ2-5; possibly TRBD2 for D (5 bases). The CDR3 totals 17 residues. The V end was cut by 2 bases, the J end by 2 bases, with 19 bases between. The germline V gene encodes CDR1 SGDLS and CDR2 YYNGEE. CDR3 coding DNA: TGTGCCAGCAGCGTCGATCAAGACTATGGAATACAAGAGACCCAGTACTTC. Translating it yields CASSVDQDYGIQETQYF.

V gene TRBV7-9 combines with J gene TRBJ2-7, with D maybe TRBD2 (6 bases). Trimming took off 5 bases at V and 2 bases at J, with 13 bases between the two ends. Germline V gene data show CDR1 as SEHNR and CDR2 as FQNEAQ (reference sequence). This CDR3 is 14 amino acids long. The CDR3 DNA follows: TGTGCCAGCAGCCACTCTAGCGAAGCCTACGAGCAGTACTTC. Translating gives CASSHSSEAYEQYF.

This clone has just a few counts. The chain recombines TRBV2 with TRBJ1-1; unclear D gene. CDR1 and CDR2 (germline): SNHLY, FYNNEI. The V and J ends lost 4 bases and 6 bases respectively, with 12 bases between them. The CDR3 consists of 13 residues. In DNA form, the CDR3 reads TGTGCCAGCAGTGTACCGTACAGTCCTGAAGCTTTCTTT. Protein: CASSVPYSPEAFF.